The clone carrying this T cell receptor beta chain was counted many times. Its antigen is undetermined. Each CDR3 protein gets one entry after TCRdb re-called the 5' RACE reads with MiXCR. The sample shows approximately 690,000 distinct CDR3 sequences, around 6.1% of them seen only once. The data originate from a study of identical twins. The study's findings and limits: Reduced insertions were recorded for abundant cord blood beta clonotypes, with no such pattern in memory repertoires. For monozygotic twins, models underestimated out-of-frame TCR alpha sharing. Those out-of-frame alpha sequences shared by twins showed an excess of low generation probability.

Sequencing was performed on naive T cells sorted from blood. The sequence came from a young man in good health.

CDR3 protein: CASSGDRGSTDTQYF. CDR3 coding DNA: TGTGCCAGCAGCGGAGACAGGGGGAGCACAGATACGCAGTATTTT. The chain couples TRBV9 to TRBJ2-3; 9 bases agree with TRBD1. Germline V lookup: CDR1 SGDLS, CDR2 YYNGEE. V lost 3 bases, J lost 0 bases, and 2 bases stayed unmatched. The CDR3 length is 15 residues.